This TCR beta chain is from a study of cytomegalovirus exposure and HLA in healthy donors. A roughly 120-subject validation cohort, separate from the roughly 700-subject first cohort, supplied the donors. V was cut by 0 bases and J by 5 bases, with 17 bases left in between. Looked up from germline, CDR1 is LGHNA and CDR2 is YSLEER. The CDR3 sequence is 16 residues long. The method was immunoSEQ multiplex PCR; TCRdb's version includes in-frame clones alone and lacks a portion of them. Of 150,000 or so clones in the sample, roughly nine tenths were seen once. Sequencing was performed on PBMCs. This sequence joins TRBV4-3 and TRBJ2-7; D is perhaps TRBD1 (6 bases). The clonotype originates from a woman aged 18-30 years in good health and CMV-seropositive. The CDR3 DNA follows: TGCGCCAGCAGCCAAGAGGGCGGAACAGGGACCGACGAGCAGTACTTC. Its translation is CASSQEGGTGTDEQYF.